This T cell receptor (beta chain) came from a study of naive and memory T cell subsets. Of note for this clonotype: What it recognizes is unknown.

CD4+ T cell IFNgamma after overnight CMV lysate exposure gave donor CMV status. An equimolar mix of two oligonucleotides served as the beta constant-region primer for TRBC1 and TRBC2. An oligonucleotide with the SP2 primer and a 12-nucleotide UMI was ligated to the cDNA 3' end. TCRdb redid the calling of the UMI-ligation and nested PCR reads with MiXCR, one entry per CDR3 protein. This sample has approximately 27,000 distinct CDR3 sequences, with roughly 10% found just once. Study observations and caveats: No ground truth validated the naive and memory repertoire findings.

With 6 bases clipped from V and 7 bases from J, the junction kept 9 bases outside the gene matches. CDR1 is MNHNS, CDR2 SASEGT, per germline. The CDR3 is made up of 14 amino acids. The sample consisted of effector memory CD4+ T cells from blood. Subset: effector memory, CD45RA- CD27-. The J gene is TRBJ1-5, the V gene TRBV6-1, with 7 bases lining up with TRBD1. This sequence originates from a human donor in good health. The CDR3 nucleotides read TGTGCCAGCAGGGGTAACAGGGGTAAACAGCCCCAGCATTTT. This encodes CASRGNRGKQPQHF.